This note documents a single T cell receptor (beta chain) sequence. It has no known antigen specificity. No much larger clone is present one base from it, and per-base qualities are unavailable. The protocol used for the library was the immunoSEQ multiplex PCR assay. For the multiplex PCR, a mixture combining 60 forward primers for TCR Vbeta segments and 13 reverse primers for TCR Jbeta segments was used. The CDR3 region of rearranged TCR beta genes was amplified from genomic DNA by a multiplex PCR assay. The amplified TCR beta libraries were sequenced on the Illumina HiSeq System as 87-base-pair reads. Turning to the authors' computational methods: A later analysis counted approximately 84 million unique TCR beta chains across the 666 repertoires, and 9 million to 14 million of these chains were shared by at least two donors. Raw reads were error-corrected and collapsed into unique sequences by a nearest-neighbor algorithm in which closely related sequences were merged to remove PCR and sequencing errors. CDR3 sequences were aligned to IMGT reference sequences to assign V, D and J gene segments. For a sequence to be retained, a match of at least six nucleotides was required to both a V gene segment and a J gene segment. Rearrangements were classified as productive when the CDR3 lacked stop codons and remained in frame with V and J, and all other rearrangements were classified as non-productive. CDR3 was defined according to IMGT convention as the region running from the second conserved V-encoded cysteine to the conserved J-encoded phenylalanine. The earlier analysis of 550 to 650 of the donors excluded any sequence lacking an unambiguous match to a single V gene segment. In an earlier analysis of roughly 600 of the donors, a V segment was called functional when productive rearrangements were above 56.7%, and segregating when the standard deviation between donors exceeded 5%. A statistical classification framework was built to diagnose cytomegalovirus status from the catalog of TCR beta chain sequences. In a later analysis, V and J genes were assigned by comparing TCR nucleotide sequences against IMGT/GENE-DB human TR gene sequences. In a later analysis, CDR3 sequences and most-parsimonious VDJ recombination scenarios were assigned using the TCRdist pipeline. In a later analysis, each TCR beta chain was defined by its CDR3 amino acid sequence together with its V-gene family, and reads lacking a unique V-gene family were excluded. In a later analysis, fewer than 600 highly shared, low-generation-probability nucleotide sequences were removed to address suspected cross-contamination and a sequencing artifact. A later analysis calculated a clonal expansion index for each public chain from normalized within-repertoire ranks of inferred template counts. Generation probabilities in a later analysis came from a VDJ recombination model fitted to out-of-frame rearrangements, and those results were checked against IGoR. In a later analysis, hypergeometric tests were used to score TCR-TCR, TCR-HLA and TCR-CMV co-occurrence, with a repertoire-size bias correction applied to TCR pairs. To estimate false discovery rates, a later analysis permuted the HLA or CMV assignments 20 times. In a later analysis, co-occurring TCRs were grouped with DBSCAN, and TCRdist sequence similarity was added when clustering was performed within HLA-allele-positive subsets. Repertoires with fewer than 30,000 or more than 120,000 public chains, plus five repertoires with anomalous nucleotide sharing, were excluded from co-occurrence clustering. TCRdb carries this immuneACCESS record with in-frame sequences only. Its versions omit some clonotypes, under half of them owing to an unresolved V gene in the studies checked, with the rest unexplained. That table supplies the V and J calls and clone size; D and trimming were determined from the DNA. Across this sample there are some 90,000 clones, with approximately 79% seen only once. The ten biggest clones cover around 3% of the sample.

V loses 0 bases at its end and J loses 2 bases; junction bases beyond the gene matches: 4. The germline V gene yields SGHDT for CDR1 and YYEEEE for CDR2. The CDR3, from cysteine to phenylalanine, totals 15 residues. The entry retains the CDR3 DNA only, 45 bases that are in frame from base 1. These data originate in a study of cytomegalovirus exposure and HLA in healthy donors (dated by TCRdb to 2016 to 2017). About the full investigation: According to an earlier analysis of 550 to 700 of the donors, some 170 million T cells yielded roughly 110 million unique TCR beta sequences and about 280 Gb of sequence data. An early release covering 550 to 650 HLA-typed donors comprised about 310 gigabases of sequencing data and 85 million to 100 million unique TCR sequences. The genetic ancestry cluster associated with self-reported Caucasian donors included 81% of the 398 genotyped donors. The study was designed to test whether signatures of past pathogen exposure could be identified by cataloging public T cell receptors. The study profiled the T cell repertoires of under 700 subjects by immunosequencing and related them to cytomegalovirus serostatus. Along with the roughly 610-subject first cohort, a separate validation cohort of over a hundred different subjects was used. To predict cytomegalovirus infection status, the study combined high-throughput TCR immunosequencing, statistical association of individual TCRs with disease status, and machine learning. A later analysis re-examined previously published TCR beta repertoires from about 670 donors and added high-resolution HLA genotyping to investigate patterns of TCR occurrence. In the later analysis, no new phenotypic data were used to find candidate immune exposures; instead, reliance was placed on TCR beta sequences and their occurrence across donors. In an earlier analysis of 587 of the donors, high-throughput TCR beta sequencing was used to judge whether each TCR beta V gene segment behaved as functional or pseudogenic. Donor age, sex, ethnicity and CMV serostatus were compiled together with the repertoire data. In a later genetic analysis, genome-wide SNP genotypes for about 55% of the roughly 700 donors were used, and that subset was treated as a discovery cohort. All discovery cohort repertoires had been generated on a single sequencing platform. HLA typing covered class I and class II loci at four-digit resolution. Typing coverage varied by locus: roughly 620-630 donors for A, B, C, DRB1 and DQB1; approximately 500 for DQA1; about 600 for DPA1; approximately 490 for DPB1. Roughly 5 DR-DQ haplotypes were handled as single units for association and clustering because linkage in the cohort was strong. On average, around 230,000 unique TCR beta nucleotide sequences were sequenced per donor among 398 genotyped donors of the cohort, with roughly 18% of those sequences being non-productive.

Results and caveats for the whole study, not just this receptor: An earlier analysis of 587 of the donors showed that most TCR beta V segments appeared in productive rearrangements either about 90% or about 30% of the time, which broadly matched IMGT annotations. HLA typing was unavailable for some donors at each locus, so association tests used only the typed subset. Correlated functional status among segregating V segments might reflect linkage disequilibrium, but an unknown experimental factor could not be ruled out. A later analysis found that TCR association rates varied across HLA loci, with DRB1 alleles showing the most associated TCRs and HLA-C alleles the fewest. The cohort was sequenced for TCR beta chains only, and without alpha or paired-chain data the features that could be detected were limited. Some 16 rarely observed V segments, including chromosome 9 orphons, were excluded from the earlier analysis of several hundred of the donors because counts were too low. A further reported finding was that TCR beta sequences accurately predicted the HLA-A and HLA-B alleles for most subjects in the first cohort. The classifier was reported to diagnose cytomegalovirus status with high specificity and sensitivity in both the original and validation cohorts. A total of 164 TCR beta chains were listed by the study as associated with cytomegalovirus. When HLA alleles, especially DR and DQ, strongly co-occurred, TCR associations were difficult to assign to individual alleles. The presence/absence analyses assumed that sequencing depth was roughly uniform across donors, and that assumption may not be true. It was suggested by the authors that the approach could potentially be generalized to other disease states and immunological phenotypes. A cluster of highly shared sequence variants was judged likely to be a technical artifact of the sequencing pipeline. The 87-base-pair reads could not distinguish some IMGT-functional V segments, including TRBV6-2 and TRBV6-3, so those segments were excluded. In vitro tests confirmed that a few of the cytomegalovirus-associated TCR beta chains recognize cytomegalovirus antigens. In a later genetic analysis, fewer N-insertions in productive TCRs were reported among donors in an Asian-associated ancestry cluster than the roughly 700-donor mean. In a later analysis, HLA-associated TCR beta chains were found to be more clonally expanded and to have lower generation probabilities than equally common non-associated chains. A later analysis reported that several top co-occurrence clusters appeared linked to parvovirus B19, influenza, CMV and Epstein-Barr virus. The only immune exposure information available for the cohort was CMV serostatus. A later analysis found that most CMV-associated TCR beta chains appeared HLA-restricted, with HLA associations seemingly driven largely by CMV exposure. Specific HLA alleles were associated with 16,951 TCR beta sequences at a false discovery rate of 0.05 in a later analysis. Most TCR sequences were observed very rarely across donors, whereas some public TCRs were present in many individuals. A later genetic analysis associated a missense DCLRE1C variant with V-gene and J-gene trimming of TCR beta chains, and an independent cohort replicated the association.

In total, roughly 670 healthy bone marrow donors made up the cohort. Cohort members were all nominally healthy when sampled, although unrecorded immune exposures were likely present. The donor tested CMV seronegative and was one of the 352 seronegative cohort members. Each donor provided a peripheral blood sample, and peripheral blood mononuclear cells were used for TCR beta sequencing. Genomic DNA was extracted from the blood cell samples with the Qiagen DNeasy Blood Extraction Kit. The rearrangement combines TRBV5-6 with TRBJ2-7, and 8 bases in between align with TRBD1. Sequenced input: PBMCs. The TCR comes from a man younger than 40 in good health and CMV-seronegative. At the DNA level, the sequence is TGTGCCAGCAGCTTGGGAGACAGGGGTACCTACGAGCAGTACTTC. It codes for CASSLGDRGTYEQYF. The entire variable domain, with the stretches around the CDR3 drawn from the reference TRBV5-6 and TRBJ2-7 proteins, is DAGVTQSPTHLIKTRGQQVTLRCSPKSGHDTVSWYQQALGQGPQFIFQYYEEEERQRGNFPDRFSGHQFPNYSSELNVNALLLGDSALYLCASSLGDRGTYEQYFGPGTRLTVT.